Below are 23 T cell receptor beta chains sequenced from a single sample in a study of T-cell memory formation after mild COVID-19. Each CDR3 protein is one row after TCRdb ran MiXCR on the 5' RACE reads. The sample contains roughly 170,000 distinct CDR3 sequences, about 18% of which appear only once. The sample consisted of PBMCs or a T cell subset sorted from them (not recorded which). These receptors were collected from a man between 18 and 35 years old who had mild COVID-19 (a few samples of this study predate the infection). Cell type and time point are not known.

The V call is TRBV11-2, the J call TRBJ1-2; D is ambiguous. Germline CDR1 and CDR2: SGHAT and FQNNGV. This CDR3 region has 14 residues. V was cut by 1 base and J by 2 bases, with 8 bases left in between. For the CDR3, the DNA is TGTGCCAGCAGCTTAGTCGGGGAAAACTATGGCTACACCTTC. The encoded protein is CASSLVGENYGYTF.

This clonotype was recorded a few times. The V and J genes are TRBV9 and TRBJ2-7, with 9 bases aligning to TRBD1. This CDR3 has 18 amino acids. The V gene's germline CDR1 is SGDLS and CDR2 YYNGEE. Germline trimming cut 2 bases from V and 5 bases from J; bases unmatched to any gene: 17. CDR3 nucleotide sequence: TGTGCCAGCAGCGTGGGGCCCGGGACAGGGTTCGAATCCCACGAGCAGTACTTC. It encodes CASSVGPGTGFESHEQYF.

This clonotype has at least ten counts. The genes are TRBV12-3 or TRBV12-4 and TRBJ1-5, with 8 bases fitting TRBD1. The CDR3 is 14 residues long. Losses at the gene ends were 4 bases for V and 2 bases for J; bases not matched to a gene: 1. CDR3: CASSWGQGNQPQHF. The CDR3 region has the DNA TGTGCCAGCAGTTGGGGACAGGGCAATCAGCCCCAGCATTTT.

The chain links TRBV6-2 or TRBV6-3 to TRBJ2-7, with D possibly being TRBD2 (6 bases). The V and J ends lost 2 bases and 9 bases respectively, with 17 bases between them. The length of the CDR3 is 14 residues. Per the germline V gene, CDR1 is MNHEY and CDR2 is SVGEGT. In DNA, the CDR3 is TGTGCCAGCAGTTACGGTGGAGGAGGGGCGCGGCAGTACGTC. It specifies CASSYGGGGARQYV.

The V and J genes are TRBV12-3 or TRBV12-4 and TRBJ1-5; the match to TRBD1 covers 8 bases. V lost 5 bases, J lost 2 bases, and 5 bases stayed unmatched. The CDR3 extends over 15 amino acids. The chain's CDR3 is CASSRGTGGNQPQHF. CDR3 DNA sequence: TGTGCCAGCAGTCGCGGGACAGGTGGCAATCAGCCCCAGCATTTT.

This chain links TRBV5-1 with TRBJ1-6, with D maybe TRBD1 (5 bases). The CDR3 covers 14 residues. The V gene's germline CDR1 is SGHRS and CDR2 YFSETQ. With 5 bases removed from V and 5 bases from J, the gap between germline ends came to 11 bases. CDR3 region: CASSKGMDNSPLHF. The CDR3 nucleotides read TGCGCCAGCAGTAAGGGGATGGATAATTCACCCCTCCACTTT.

The CDR3 region is CATPLRDRDSGELFF. CDR3 nucleotide sequence: TGTGCCACCCCCCTTCGGGACAGGGACAGCGGGGAGCTGTTTTTT. The chain employs TRBV7-9 and TRBJ2-2, with 9 bases lining up with TRBD1. CDR3 size: 15 residues. The V segment lost 10 bases and the J segment 7 bases; nucleotides outside the gene matches: 13. Germline V gene data show CDR1 as SEHNR and CDR2 as FQNEAQ (reference sequence).

The chain uses TRBV28 and TRBJ2-7, with a weak D call TRBD1 (6 bases). The CDR3 totals 13 residues. The germline V and J ends were trimmed by 4 bases and 7 bases, with 14 bases remaining between them. Germline CDR1 reads MDHEN; CDR2 reads SYDVKM. CDR3 protein: CASSYRIGTEQYV. The CDR3 DNA reads TGTGCCAGCAGTTATCGGATAGGGACAGAGCAGTACGTC.

The table lists this clonotype with many counts. J is TRBJ1-2 and V is TRBV12-3 or TRBV12-4; perhaps TRBD1 as D (6 bases). CDR3 length: 12 residues. The V end lost 5 bases, the J end lost 13 bases, and 17 bases lay between the germline ends. CDR3 DNA sequence: TGTGCCAGCAGTCGACAGGACCGCTGGAGCACCTTC. This gives the protein CASSRQDRWSTF.

This clonotype was detected many times. The chain combines TRBV7-2 with TRBJ2-1; D not resolved. This CDR3 region has 14 residues. Trimming left V 2 bases short and J 4 bases short, with 9 bases between. Germline CDR1 SGHTA, CDR2 FQGNSA. The CDR3 region is CASSLRQAYNEQFF. The CDR3 DNA sequence: TGTGCCAGCAGCTTACGGCAGGCGTACAATGAGCAGTTCTTC. Together with reference TRBV7-2 and TRBJ2-1, the CDR3 gives the full variable domain: GAGVSQSPSNKVTEKGKDVELRCDPISGHTALYWYRQSLGQGLEFLIYFQGNSAPDKSGLPSDRFSAERTGGSVSTLTIQRTQQEDSAVYLCASSLRQAYNEQFFGPGTRLTVL.

The table lists this clonotype with a few counts. The chain has TRBV7-8 and TRBJ1-5; D may be TRBD1 (5 bases). The V gene's germline CDR1 is SGHVS and CDR2 FQNEAQ. The CDR3 runs 18 residues. V lost 5 bases to trimming and J lost 0 bases, with 20 bases between them. CDR3 region: CASSHRQTDGNSNQPQHF. The CDR3 DNA reads as TGTGCCAGCAGCCATCGACAGACGGACGGAAATAGCAATCAGCCCCAGCATTTT.

This rearrangement joins TRBV28 to TRBJ1-1, with a possible D match to TRBD1 (5 bases). V lost 7 bases to trimming and J lost 3 bases, with 12 bases between them. The germline V gene encodes CDR1 MDHEN and CDR2 SYDVKM. This CDR3 is 13 amino acids long. For the CDR3, the DNA is TGTGCCAGCACTCGGGGGGGGGACACTGAAGCTTTCTTT. Protein sequence: CASTRGGDTEAFF. Full variable domain (rest looked up from reference TRBV28 and TRBJ1-1): DVKVTQSSRYLVKRTGEKVFLECVQDMDHENMFWYRQDPGLGLRLIYFSYDVKMKEKGDIPEGYSVSREKKERFSLILESASTNQTSMYLCASTRGGDTEAFFGQGTRLTVV.

The chain couples TRBV28 to TRBJ2-6, with 7 bases lining up with TRBD1. The J segment lost 1 base and the V segment lost 7 bases, leaving 13 bases of the junction unmatched. This CDR3 region has 18 residues. In germline, CDR1 is MDHEN, CDR2 SYDVKM. The CDR3 DNA follows: TGTGCCAGCACCTCCCAGCCGGGACAGCTATCTGGGGCCAACGTCCTGACTTTC. Residues: CASTSQPGQLSGANVLTF.

This chain joins TRBV24-1 and TRBJ2-1; D gene uncertain. V lost 4 bases, J lost 4 bases, and 10 bases lay in between. The CDR3 totals 14 residues. Germline V lookup: CDR1 KGHDR, CDR2 SFDVKD. The CDR3 reads CATSEGSVYNEQFF. For the CDR3, the DNA is TGTGCCACCAGTGAGGGGTCAGTTTACAATGAGCAGTTCTTC.

This clonotype was found a few times. CDR3 amino acids: CAGSQGLAGYTF. The CDR3 coding sequence is TGTGCCGGCTCACAGGGCTTGGCTGGCTACACCTTC. V usage is TRBV7-9 and J usage is TRBJ1-2, with D tentatively TRBD1 (6 bases). There are 12 residues in the CDR3. V gave up 11 bases and J gave up 7 bases, with 17 bases separating them. Germline assignment: CDR1 SEHNR and CDR2 FQNEAQ (reference sequence).

This clonotype was counted a few times. V usage is TRBV7-2 and J usage is TRBJ1-4; 7 bases fit TRBD1. The V and J ends lost 5 bases and 7 bases, in that order; junction bases with no gene match: 4. This CDR3 spans 13 amino acids. Germline loops: CDR1 SGHTA, CDR2 FQGNSA. Here the CDR3 reads CASSRQGSEKLFF. The CDR3 DNA is TGTGCCAGCAGCCGACAGGGATCTGAAAAACTGTTTTTT. The full variable domain, completed using reference TRBV7-2 and TRBJ1-4, is GAGVSQSPSNKVTEKGKDVELRCDPISGHTALYWYRQSLGQGLEFLIYFQGNSAPDKSGLPSDRFSAERTGGSVSTLTIQRTQQEDSAVYLCASSRQGSEKLFFGSGTQLSVL.

The rearrangement links TRBV2 to TRBJ2-7; D unresolved. V was shortened by 4 bases and J by 5 bases, with 9 bases between the two germline ends. CDR3 length equals 12 residues. CDR1 is SNHLY, CDR2 FYNNEI, per germline. CDR3 coding DNA: TGTGCCAGCAGTGCGTGGAGCGACGAGCAGTACTTC. Its protein product is CASSAWSDEQYF.

The chain joins TRBV4-2 to TRBJ1-2; no reliable D call. The CDR3 has 15 amino acids. Germline lookup yields CDR1 LGHNA and CDR2 YNFKEQ. V lost 0 bases and J 1 base, leaving 9 bases between the germline ends. The CDR3 protein is CASSQDRSFNYGYTF. The CDR3 DNA is TGTGCCAGCAGCCAAGATCGCAGCTTTAACTATGGCTACACCTTC.

A few counts support this clonotype. The chain uses TRBV10-2 and TRBJ1-5; 7 nucleotides agree with TRBD1. CDR3 size: 16 residues. In germline, CDR1 is WSHSY, CDR2 SAAADI. The J segment lost 0 bases and the V segment lost 4 bases, leaving 6 bases of the junction unmatched. The CDR3 sequence: CASSGIQGYSNQPQHF. The CDR3 coding sequence is TGCGCCAGCAGTGGGATACAGGGGTATAGCAATCAGCCCCAGCATTTT.

Only a few counts were recorded for this clonotype. This chain joins TRBV3-1 and TRBJ2-5; 10 nucleotides line up with TRBD2. CDR1 is LGHDT and CDR2 is YNNKEL in the germline V gene (reference sequence). The CDR3 covers 15 residues. V lost 3 bases to trimming and J lost 5 bases; unmatched junction nucleotides: 6. The CDR3 reads CASSHSAGGPETQYF. In DNA form, the CDR3 reads TGTGCCAGCAGCCACTCAGCGGGGGGGCCGGAGACCCAGTACTTC.

This clonotype showed up just a few times. This sequence joins TRBV7-3 and TRBJ1-5; D gene uncertain. V lost 5 bases and J lost 4, with 9 bases in between. Germline-derived CDR1 and CDR2 are SGHTA and FQGTGA. This CDR3 region has 13 residues. This chain's CDR3 is CASSADGNQPQHF. In nucleotides, the CDR3 is TGTGCCAGCAGCGCCGACGGAAATCAGCCCCAGCATTTT.

The rearrangement uses TRBV7-2 and TRBJ1-5, with D unclear. This CDR3 has 14 residues. V lost 3 bases and J 3 bases, leaving 9 bases between the germline ends. Germline V gene lookup returns CDR1 SGHTA and CDR2 FQGNSA. The CDR3 DNA sequence: TGTGCCAGCAGCTTTACCGACCCCAATCAGCCCCAGCATTTT. Translating gives CASSFTDPNQPQHF.

This clonotype came up a few times. The chain recombines TRBV7-9 with TRBJ2-3; D may correspond to TRBD1 or TRBD2 (5 bases each). CDR3 length equals 11 residues. CDR1 and CDR2 from the germline V gene are SEHNR and FQNEAQ (reference sequence). The V and J ends lost 5 bases and 10 bases respectively, with 10 bases between them. CDR3 loop: CASSALGAQYF. The CDR3 DNA sequence: TGTGCCAGCAGCGCACTAGGGGCGCAGTATTTT.